One sample yielded the 11 T cell receptor beta chains listed below, sequenced in a study of identical twins. One entry per CDR3 protein, called by TCRdb with MiXCR from the 5' RACE reads. The sample includes a few hundred thousand distinct CDR3 sequences, over 12% of them seen just once. The data were also submitted as part of a second study, on yellow fever vaccine responses in identical twins.

Material for sequencing was CD4+ T cells sorted from blood. Receptors originate from a woman between 18 and 29 years old in good health.

This clonotype was observed a few times. The chain employs TRBV7-9 and TRBJ2-7; tentatively, D is TRBD1 or TRBD2 (5 bases each). Germline values: CDR1 SEHNR, CDR2 FQNEAQ (reference sequence). Between the trimmed V and J ends, which lost 3 bases and 11 bases, there was a span of 26 bases. The CDR3 has 16 amino acids. The CDR3 protein is CASSFLGSGTPFLKYF. The CDR3 DNA follows: TGTGCCAGCAGCTTTCTCGGCTCCGGGACCCCTTTCTTGAAGTACTTC.

This chain uses TRBV5-6 with TRBJ2-2, with 8 bases aligning to TRBD2. The CDR3 sequence is 15 residues long. V shed 4 bases and J 6 bases; nucleotides not matched to a gene: 8. From germline, CDR1 is SGHDT and CDR2 YYEEEE. The CDR3 protein is CASSPRGAKSGELFF. DNA for the CDR3: TGTGCCAGCAGCCCGCGGGGGGCCAAGTCCGGGGAGCTGTTTTTT.

This sequence joins TRBV4-1 and TRBJ2-5, with 9 bases lining up with TRBD2. The germline gives CDR1 MGHRA, CDR2 YSYEKL. J was trimmed by 7 bases and V by 1 base; bases with no gene match: 10. The CDR3 is 16 residues long. The CDR3 loop reads CASSQVGSGGRVTQYF. The DNA of the CDR3 is TGCGCCAGCAGCCAAGTTGGTAGCGGGGGTCGCGTGACCCAGTACTTC.

The rearrangement joins TRBV5-1 to TRBJ2-2, with TRBD1 matching 7 bases. The CDR3 extends over 17 amino acids. V shed 0 bases and J 3 bases; nucleotides not matched to a gene: 8. Germline V CDR1 and CDR2: SGHRS, YFSETQ. CDR3: CASSLAVSGQYTGELFF. CDR3 nucleotides: TGCGCCAGCAGCTTGGCTGTCTCGGGACAGTACACCGGGGAGCTGTTTTTT.

This chain uses TRBV7-2 with TRBJ2-1; D is perhaps TRBD1 or TRBD2 (7 bases each). The V gene lost 10 bases and the J gene lost 8 bases, with 30 bases spanning the gap. CDR1 SGHTA and CDR2 FQGNSA come from the germline V gene. The CDR3 runs to 17 residues. CDR3 nucleotides: TGTGCCACCACCCAGGGGGGGGCAGGGTCGATTTTCGATGAGCAGTTCTTC. It translates to CATTQGGAGSIFDEQFF.

This clonotype was observed a few times. The CDR3 region is CASSLDAGPSYEQYF. In nucleotides, the CDR3 is TGTGCCAGCAGCTTAGACGCAGGGCCCTCCTACGAGCAGTACTTC. The V call is TRBV7-6, the J call TRBJ2-7; D perhaps matches TRBD1 (5 bases). V dropped 1 base and J dropped 0 bases, with 10 bases sitting between them. The CDR3 is 15 amino acids. Germline-derived CDR1 and CDR2 are SGHVS and FNYEAQ.

The gene calls are TRBV12-3 or TRBV12-4 and TRBJ1-6, with 8 bases fitting TRBD1. This CDR3 has 13 residues. V lost 10 bases and J lost 7; bases outside the gene matches: 6. The CDR3 nucleotides read TGTGCCACCCGGACAGGGACGAATTCACCCCTCCACTTT. As protein: CATRTGTNSPLHF.

This chain links TRBV12-3 or TRBV12-4 with TRBJ1-5; D call uncertain. Trimming removed 5 bases at V and 9 bases at J, with 17 bases between. This CDR3 is 14 amino acids long. The chain's CDR3 is CASSPQDGGVPQHF. CDR3 bases: TGTGCCAGCAGTCCCCAGGACGGCGGTGTGCCCCAGCATTTT.

In its sample, this clonotype was seen a few times. V usage is TRBV3-1 and J usage is TRBJ2-1; D is tentatively TRBD1 or TRBD2 (5 bases each). Germline V lookup: CDR1 LGHDT, CDR2 YNNKEL (reference sequence). The CDR3 contains 15 residues. The V end lost 10 bases, the J end lost 3 bases, and 19 bases lay between the germline ends. CDR3 coding DNA: TGTGCCACCTCCCAAGCTCCAGGGAGCTACAATGAGCAGTTCTTC. Translated: CATSQAPGSYNEQFF.

The chain has TRBV10-3 and TRBJ2-5, with a possible D match to TRBD1 (6 bases). Germline lookup yields CDR1 ENHRY and CDR2 SYGVKD. The V end lost 0 bases, the J end lost 5 bases, and 13 bases lay between the germline ends. The CDR3 runs to 15 residues. The CDR3 DNA reads as TGTGCCATCAGTGAGTCGCTGGGGGCCCGGGAGACCCAGTACTTC. This translates into CAISESLGARETQYF.

This clonotype was counted a few times. The chain is built from TRBV21-1 and TRBJ2-2; the tabulated D call, TRBD1, remains unverified against the DNA. TRBV21-1 is termed a pseudogene. There are 14 residues in the CDR3. Here the CDR3 reads CASRDGRRSGELFF. In DNA, the CDR3 is TGTGCCAGCAGGGACGGACGGCGCTCCGGGGAGCTGTTTTTT.